This is a list of T cell receptor beta chains from one sample in a study of cytomegalovirus exposure and HLA in healthy donors. Method: immunoSEQ multiplex PCR; TCRdb's copy keeps in-frame clones and lacks some. This sample contains some 120,000 clones. The sample comprised PBMCs. Every receptor here comes from a man aged 40-55 years in good health and CMV-seropositive. Both conserved end residues are part of each CDR3. A D gene is named only where the DNA matches it firmly.

d_gene	v_gene	j_gene	CDR3aa	CDR3nt
.	TRBV10-3	TRBJ2-7	CAIRDMGSEQYF	TGTGCCATCAGGGACATGGGGTCAGAGCAGTACTTC
TRBD1	TRBV28	TRBJ2-2	CASSTGGTGELFF	TGTGCCAGCAGCACAGGGGGCACCGGGGAGCTGTTTTTT
.	TRBV7-8	TRBJ2-3	CASSFAVGTDTQYF	TGTGCCAGCAGCTTTGCGGTTGGCACAGATACGCAGTATTTT
.	TRBV6-6	TRBJ2-3	CASIPRISAADTQYF	TGTGCCAGCATCCCTCGAATTAGCGCCGCAGATACGCAGTATTTT
.	TRBV4-3	TRBJ1-1	CASSQEVQFPNTEAFF	TGCGCCAGCAGCCAAGAGGTACAGTTCCCGAACACTGAAGCTTTCTTT
TRBD2	TRBV27	TRBJ2-3	CASSLSGGGPTDTQYF	TGTGCCAGCAGTTTATCGGGGGGAGGGCCCACAGATACGCAGTATTTT
.	TRBV10-2	TRBJ2-3	CASSEMLWPGDPDTQYF	TGCGCCAGCAGTGAGATGTTGTGGCCGGGAGACCCAGATACGCAGTATTTT
TRBD1	TRBV6-5	TRBJ2-5	CASSFEGAGQETQYF	TGTGCCAGCAGTTTTGAGGGGGCGGGCCAAGAGACCCAGTACTTC
.	TRBV6-1	TRBJ2-1	CASPRGSSYNEQFF	TGTGCGAGCCCCCGGGGGAGCTCCTACAATGAGCAGTTCTTC
TRBD1	TRBV28	TRBJ1-1	CASRAGTGGTEAFF	TGTGCCAGCAGGGCCGGGACAGGGGGCACTGAAGCTTTCTTT
TRBD2	TRBV6-1	TRBJ2-7	CASLKSGRAYEQYF	TGTGCCAGCTTGAAAAGCGGGAGAGCCTACGAGCAGTACTTC
.	TRBV6-4	TRBJ2-7	CASSDSRGNHYEQYF	TGTGCCAGCAGTGACTCGAGAGGGAACCACTACGAGCAGTACTTC
TRBD2	TRBV5-1	TRBJ2-5	CASSLALAGVKTQYF	TGCGCCAGCAGCTTGGCGCTAGCGGGAGTAAAGACCCAGTACTTC
.	TRBV28	TRBJ1-5	CASSFVADSNQPQHF	TGTGCCAGCAGTTTTGTGGCAGACTCCAATCAGCCCCAGCATTTT
.	TRBV15	TRBJ1-5	CATSRVRVSNNQPQHF	TGTGCCACCAGCAGAGTGAGGGTCAGTAACAATCAGCCCCAGCATTTT
.	TRBV4-3	TRBJ2-3	CASSQITGSDTQYF	TGCGCCAGCAGCCAGATAACCGGGTCAGATACGCAGTATTTT
.	TRBV2	TRBJ2-7	CASSEFPEISYEQYF	TGTGCCAGCAGCGAATTTCCGGAGATCTCCTACGAGCAGTACTTC
.	TRBV10-1	TRBJ1-2	CASSAQRVGYYTF	TGCGCCAGCAGTGCCCAGAGGGTCGGTTACTACACCTTC
TRBD2	TRBV5-6	TRBJ2-2	CASSWDSGSGTGELFF	TGTGCCAGCAGCTGGGATAGCGGGAGTGGCACCGGGGAGCTGTTTTTT
.	TRBV5-6	TRBJ2-3	CASSLGASTDTQYF	TGTGCCAGCAGCTTGGGGGCTAGCACAGATACGCAGTATTTT
TRBD1	TRBV28	TRBJ1-4	CASSCRTGGYCEKLFF	TGTGCCAGCAGTTGCCGGACAGGGGGCTATTGTGAAAAACTGTTTTTT
TRBD1	TRBV4-1	TRBJ2-7	CASSQGWGTGGSEQYF	TGCGCCAGCAGCCAAGGATGGGGGACAGGGGGTTCCGAGCAGTACTTC
.	TRBV28	TRBJ2-1	CASSLPSLMNEQFF	TGTGCCAGCAGTTTACCTAGCTTGATGAATGAGCAGTTCTTC
.	TRBV5-1	TRBJ1-3	CASTPTGNTIYF	TGCGCCAGCACCCCAACAGGGAACACCATATATTTT
.	TRBV13	TRBJ1-2	CASSLGWDAGGGYTF	TGTGCCAGCAGCTTAGGCTGGGACGCCGGAGGGGGCTACACCTTC
.	TRBV6-1	TRBJ2-7	CASSGRDSTYEQYF	TGTGCCAGCAGTGGGAGAGACAGCACCTACGAGCAGTACTTC
.	TRBV7-3	TRBJ2-1	CASSLAGEQFF	TGTGCCAGCAGCTTAGCAGGAGAGCAGTTCTTC
.	TRBV29-1	TRBJ2-3	CSDRTRGADTQYF	TGCAGCGACCGCACGCGGGGCGCAGATACGCAGTATTTT
.	TRBV5-8	TRBJ2-1	CASSLVREEQFF	TGTGCCAGCAGCTTGGTACGGGAGGAGCAGTTCTTC